A single sample gave rise to the 10 T cell receptor beta chains below, sequenced in a study of cytotoxic CD8 clonotypes in ibrutinib-treated CLL. Libraries were prepared by immunoSEQ multiplex PCR; TCRdb keeps only in-frame clonotypes and omits some of them. Among approximately 130,000 clones, 80% to 85% were seen once, and the ten largest hold 3% to 4%. The sample consisted of PBMCs, taken after 24 months of ibrutinib treatment. All receptors come from a human donor with chronic lymphocytic leukemia.

The DNA of the CDR3 is TGTGCCAGCAGCGTAGGCGGGACAGGACACACAGATACGCAGTATTTT. Translated, it gives CASSVGGTGHTDTQYF. This sequence joins TRBV9 and TRBJ2-3; 8 bases agree with TRBD1. The CDR3 has 16 residues. Trimming cost V 0 bases and J 2 bases; bases outside gene matches: 5. The V gene's germline CDR1 is SGDLS and CDR2 YYNGEE.

The CDR3: CSVDGRNQNKGYTF. In DNA, the CDR3 is TGCAGCGTTGACGGGAGGAACCAGAATAAGGGCTACACCTTC. This chain joins TRBV29-1 and TRBJ1-2; D remains ambiguous. CDR3 length: 14 residues. V was pared by 3 bases and J by 8 bases, with 19 bases between. Looked up from germline, CDR1 is SQVTM and CDR2 is ANQGSEA. The full variable domain, with the rest looked up from reference TRBV29-1 and TRBJ1-2, is SAVISQKPSRDICQRGTSLTIQCQVDSQVTMMFWYRQQPGQSLTLIATANQGSEATYESGFVIDKFPISRPNLTFSTLTVSNMSPEDSSIYLCSVDGRNQNKGYTFGSGTRLTVV.

In regard to this clone: Possible read error: a much larger clone is one base away. The same CDR3 arises from other DNA sequences in this sample as well. The gene calls are TRBV5-8 and TRBJ1-2; D is possibly TRBD1 (6 bases). Looked up from germline, CDR1 is SGHTS and CDR2 is YDEGEE. This CDR3 region has 14 residues. The CDR3: CASSSGGTGYGYTF. CDR3 DNA sequence: TGTGCTAGCAGCTCGGGGGGCACCGGCTATGGCTACACCTTC. Variable domain in full (rest from reference TRBV5-8 and TRBJ1-2): EAGVTQSPTHLIKTRGQQATLRCSPISGHTSVYWYQQALGLGLQFLLWYDEGEERNRGNFPPRFSGRQFPNYSSELNVNALELEDSALYLCASSSGGTGYGYTFGSGTRLTVV.

This chain uses TRBV7-2 with TRBJ1-1, with D tentatively TRBD1 (6 bases). CDR1 and CDR2 from the germline V gene are SGHTA and FQGNSA. Trimming pared 2 bases from V and 6 bases from J, leaving 16 bases between. CDR3 length: 15 amino acids. CDR3 DNA sequence: TGTGCCAGCAGCTTATACCCCAGGGGAAGCGCTGAAGCTTTCTTT. Translating gives CASSLYPRGSAEAFF.

The chain carries TRBV28 and TRBJ2-7; 9 positions match TRBD1. The CDR3 covers 15 residues. Germline V gene data show CDR1 as MDHEN and CDR2 as SYDVKM. The V segment lost 8 bases and the J segment 0 bases; nucleotides outside the gene matches: 8. This CDR3 reads CASQTGQGTSYEQYF. The DNA for the CDR3 is TGTGCCAGCCAAACCGGACAGGGGACCTCCTACGAGCAGTACTTC.

The rearrangement uses TRBV18 and TRBJ2-3, with no clear D. V was shortened by 1 base and J by 2 bases, with 4 bases between the two germline ends. The germline V gene has CDR1 KGHSH and CDR2 LQKENI. There are 13 residues in the CDR3. CDR3 in DNA: TGTGCCAGCTCACCACAGTCCACAGATACGCAGTATTTT. Translated: CASSPQSTDTQYF.

The rearrangement links TRBV11-2 to TRBJ1-1, with D unclear. This CDR3 is 17 amino acids long. Germline values: CDR1 SGHAT, CDR2 FQNNGV. V was pared by 5 bases and J by 5 bases, with 24 bases between. The DNA of the CDR3 is TGTGCCAGCAGCCCCATGAGAGGTGTCCGAGGAGGTACTGAAGCTTTCTTT. Residues: CASSPMRGVRGGTEAFF.

This chain connects TRBV2 to TRBJ2-7, with TRBD1 matching 7 bases. The CDR3 is 14 amino acids. The junction had 9 bases not matched to a gene; V was cut back by 7 bases and J by 3 bases. CDR1 SNHLY and CDR2 FYNNEI come from the germline V gene. The CDR3 spells CASNVGQIIYEQYF. For the CDR3, the DNA is TGTGCCAGCAACGTGGGACAGATCATCTACGAGCAGTACTTC.

A single count supports this clone. The V call is TRBV11-2, the J call TRBJ1-4; possible D gene TRBD1, 5 bases. Germline CDR1 is SGHAT and CDR2 is FQNNGV. The length of the CDR3 is 14 residues. The V gene lost 5 bases and the J gene lost 7 bases, with 14 bases spanning the gap. As DNA, the CDR3 is TGTGCCAGCAGCCCTTGGCAGGGAGTTGAAAAACTGTTTTTT. As protein: CASSPWQGVEKLFF. Looking up the rest from reference TRBV11-2 and TRBJ1-4 gives the full variable domain: EAGVAQSPRYKIIEKRQSVAFWCNPISGHATLYWYQQILGQGPKLLIQFQNNGVVDDSQLPKDRFSAERLKGVDSTLKIQPAKLEDSAVYLCASSPWQGVEKLFFGSGTQLSVL.

The gene calls are TRBV15 and TRBJ2-2, with no clear D. The CDR3 has 14 residues. Trimming pared 6 bases from V and 6 bases from J, leaving 14 bases between. CDR1 LNHNV and CDR2 YYDKDF come from the germline V gene (reference sequence). The CDR3, as DNA: TGTGCCACCAGTTTAACGCTGATGGCCGGGGAGCTGTTTTTT. Protein sequence: CATSLTLMAGELFF. Supplemented by reference TRBV15 and TRBJ2-2, the full variable domain reads DAMVIQNPRYQVTQFGKPVTLSCSQTLNHNVMYWYQQKSSQAPKLLFHYYDKDFNNEADTPDNFQSRRPNTSFCFLDIRSPGLGDTAMYLCATSLTLMAGELFFGEGSRLTVL.